Listed below are T cell receptor beta chains from one sample, sequenced in a study of human T cells and chemical hapten exposure. TCRdb processed the RACE reads anew with MiXCR; each CDR3 protein has one entry. The data contain around 100,000 distinct CDR3 sequences, roughly 9.6% of them seen just once; the ten biggest clones take up approximately 4%. This sample comprised whole blood, obtained in connection with sensitization to the hapten diphenylcyclopropenone (DPC). These receptor sequences come from a woman aged 40 to 50 with alopecia areata. Some clones in this sample may be carry-over from other donors' samples. Each CDR3 is given with its conserved first and last residue. The D gene is left open where the match is weak. The listing skips clone size in some rows; elsewhere it reads once, few, many or a size class.

clone size | J gene | CDR3 length | D gene | V gene | CDR3 protein | CDR3 DNA
many | TRBJ1-2 | 14 | - | TRBV4-3 | CASSLTGTYYGYTF | TGCGCCAGCAGCCTCACCGGGACCTATTATGGCTACACCTTC
many | TRBJ1-1 | 14 | - | TRBV29-1 | CSVEEHGGGTEAFF | TGCAGCGTTGAAGAACACGGGGGTGGGACTGAAGCTTTCTTT
few | TRBJ1-1 | 13 | - | TRBV14 | CASGRAWNTEAFF | TGTGCCAGCGGGCGGGCCTGGAACACTGAAGCTTTCTTT
few | TRBJ2-7 | 15 | - | TRBV4-3 | CASSQGGGGTYEQYF | TGCGCCAGCAGCCAAGGGGGCGGCGGTACCTACGAGCAGTACTTC
few | TRBJ1-2 | 12 | - | TRBV30 | CAWSVGMGLYTF | TGTGCCTGGAGTGTAGGGATGGGTCTCTACACCTTC
few | TRBJ2-1 | 17 | TRBD2 | TRBV12-3/TRBV12-4 | CASDRMASGVSYNEQFF | TGTGCCAGCGACCGCATGGCTAGCGGGGTTTCCTACAATGAGCAGTTCTTC
- | TRBJ2-1 | 14 | - | TRBV12-3/TRBV12-4 | CASSSQVTGHEQFF | TGTGCCAGCAGTTCCCAGGTGACAGGACATGAGCAGTTCTTC
- | TRBJ2-7 | 19 | TRBD2 | TRBV4-3 | CASSQELGLSATITYEQYF | TGCGCCAGCAGCCAAGAGCTGGGACTATCGGCCACTATCACCTACGAGCAGTACTTC
- | TRBJ1-2 | 15 | - | TRBV4-3 | CASSQVPGLYYGYTF | TGCGCCAGCAGCCAAGTTCCAGGGCTATACTATGGCTACACCTTC
- | TRBJ2-3 | 15 | TRBD2 | TRBV4-3 | CASSPTSGGPDTQYF | TGCGCCAGCAGTCCGACTAGCGGGGGGCCAGATACGCAGTATTTT
few | TRBJ1-3 | 17 | TRBD1 | TRBV29-1 | CSVEGAPGTGDGNTIYF | TGCAGCGTTGAAGGGGCCCCCGGGACAGGGGATGGAAACACCATATATTTT
many | TRBJ2-7 | 15 | - | TRBV19 | CASSGGGAGDPEQYF | TGTGCCAGTAGTGGAGGTGGCGCAGGGGATCCCGAGCAGTACTTC
many | TRBJ2-5 | 14 | TRBD2 | TRBV9 | CASSVEAGEETQYF | TGTGCCAGCAGCGTAGAGGCGGGAGAAGAGACCCAGTACTTC
many | TRBJ2-7 | 15 | TRBD2 | TRBV20-1 | CSARDLGSGSYEQYF | TGCAGTGCTAGAGATCTAGGTAGCGGGAGTTACGAGCAGTACTTC
many | TRBJ2-3 | 15 | - | TRBV7-2 | CASSLYGASTDTQYF | TGTGCCAGCAGCTTATACGGGGCTAGCACAGATACGCAGTATTTT
few | TRBJ2-2 | 14 | - | TRBV20-1 | CSSPFPRSGGELFF | TGCAGTAGTCCCTTCCCCAGAAGTGGGGGGGAGCTGTTTTTT
- | TRBJ2-1 | 14 | - | TRBV29-1 | CSGAGTPTYNEQFF | TGCAGCGGAGCCGGGACCCCGACCTACAATGAGCAGTTCTTC
few | TRBJ2-7 | 12 | - | TRBV21-1 | CASSHGVDEQYF | TGTGCCAGCAGCCACGGGGTGGACGAGCAGTACTTC
many | TRBJ1-4 | 15 | TRBD1 | TRBV15 | CATSVPGTGGEKLFF | TGTGCCACCAGCGTCCCCGGGACAGGGGGTGAAAAACTGTTTTTT
- | TRBJ1-2 | 14 | TRBD1 | TRBV7-9 | CASSLAAGGNGYTF | TGTGCCAGCAGCTTAGCCGCAGGGGGAAATGGCTACACCTTC
few | TRBJ2-7 | 14 | - | TRBV11-2 | CASSRTASGYEQYF | TGTGCCAGCAGTCGCACGGCCTCCGGCTACGAGCAGTACTTC
many | TRBJ2-3 | 14 | - | TRBV5-4 | CASSLGGGTDTQYF | TGTGCCAGCAGCTTGGGGGGCGGGACAGATACGCAGTATTTT
few | TRBJ1-5 | 15 | TRBD1 | TRBV7-2 | CASSLEDRAGQPQHF | TGTGCCAGCAGCTTAGAGGACAGGGCAGGTCAGCCCCAGCATTTT
few | TRBJ2-6 | 17 | - | TRBV7-2 | CASLGWAPRSGANVLTF | TGTGCCAGCCTTGGGTGGGCCCCTCGCTCTGGGGCCAACGTCCTGACTTTC
few | TRBJ2-6 | 16 | TRBD1 | TRBV10-1 | CATPGQAPSGANVLTF | TGCGCCACACCGGGACAGGCACCCTCTGGGGCCAACGTCCTGACTTTC
many | TRBJ1-2 | 14 | - | TRBV18 | CASSPPEQNYGYTF | TGTGCCAGCTCACCCCCGGAACAGAACTACGGCTACACCTTC
many | TRBJ2-7 | 15 | TRBD1 | TRBV20-1 | CSARGGQMTTYEQYF | TGCAGTGCCCGTGGGGGACAGATGACAACTTACGAGCAGTACTTC
- | TRBJ2-1 | 19 | - | TRBV7-2 | CASSLESLGGVMGSNEQFF | TGTGCCAGCAGCTTAGAAAGCCTAGGGGGGGTCATGGGTAGTAATGAGCAGTTCTTC
- | TRBJ2-1 | 15 | TRBD2 | TRBV7-8 | CASSLGLASYNEQFF | TGTGCCAGCAGCTTAGGACTAGCGTCTTACAATGAGCAGTTCTTC
- | TRBJ2-6 | 16 | - | TRBV14 | CASSQATSSGANVLTF | TGCGCCAGCAGCCAGGCCACTTCCTCTGGGGCCAACGTCCTGACTTTC
few | TRBJ2-6 | 16 | TRBD2 | TRBV7-8 | CASIDRGVTGANVLTF | TGTGCCAGCATCGATCGGGGGGTGACTGGGGCCAACGTCCTGACTTTC
many | TRBJ1-6 | 15 | TRBD1 | TRBV7-9 | CASSSGTGGNSPLHF | TGTGCCAGCAGCTCAGGGACAGGGGGTAATTCACCCCTCCACTTT
many | TRBJ2-7 | 12 | - | TRBV11-2 | CASSLVTYEQYF | TGTGCCAGCAGCTTAGTTACCTACGAGCAGTACTTC
many | TRBJ1-1 | 14 | TRBD1 | TRBV11-2 | CASSPDRANTEAFF | TGTGCCAGCAGCCCCGACAGGGCGAACACTGAAGCTTTCTTT
- | TRBJ1-1 | 12 | - | TRBV14 | CASSGQGTEAFF | TGTGCCAGCTCGGGACAAGGCACTGAAGCTTTCTTT
many | TRBJ1-1 | 16 | - | TRBV5-1 | CASRVLRSSGNTEAFF | TGCGCCAGCAGGGTGCTGAGGTCAAGTGGCAACACTGAAGCTTTCTTT
few | TRBJ2-6 | 15 | TRBD1 | TRBV7-8 | CASSFQGAGANVLTF | TGTGCCAGCAGCTTTCAGGGGGCTGGGGCCAACGTCCTGACTTTC
- | TRBJ2-2 | 19 | TRBD2 | TRBV4-1 | CASSQVGDRLAVKTGELFF | TGCGCCAGCAGCCAGGTAGGAGACAGACTAGCTGTTAAGACCGGGGAGCTGTTTTTT